The present entry profiles one T cell receptor beta chain with its context. The CDR3 is 13 amino acids. Germline V gives CDR1 SGHRS, CDR2 YFSETQ. The V gene end was trimmed by 0 bases and the J gene end by 6 bases; junction bases not matched to a gene: 2. This sample is part of a study of cytomegalovirus exposure and HLA in healthy donors. It was with 60 Vbeta and 13 Jbeta primers that the PCR ran. Sequencing was performed with immunoSEQ multiplex PCR; in TCRdb, only in-frame clones are kept and a portion is missing. The data show under 150,000 clones, about 82% seen once. The origin of this receptor is a female donor in good health and CMV-seropositive. The sequenced sample consisted of PBMCs. The gene calls are TRBV5-1 and TRBJ1-2; 7 bases match TRBD1. The CDR3 here is CASSLDTGDGYTF. In DNA form, the CDR3 reads TGCGCCAGCAGCTTGGATACAGGGGATGGCTACACCTTC.